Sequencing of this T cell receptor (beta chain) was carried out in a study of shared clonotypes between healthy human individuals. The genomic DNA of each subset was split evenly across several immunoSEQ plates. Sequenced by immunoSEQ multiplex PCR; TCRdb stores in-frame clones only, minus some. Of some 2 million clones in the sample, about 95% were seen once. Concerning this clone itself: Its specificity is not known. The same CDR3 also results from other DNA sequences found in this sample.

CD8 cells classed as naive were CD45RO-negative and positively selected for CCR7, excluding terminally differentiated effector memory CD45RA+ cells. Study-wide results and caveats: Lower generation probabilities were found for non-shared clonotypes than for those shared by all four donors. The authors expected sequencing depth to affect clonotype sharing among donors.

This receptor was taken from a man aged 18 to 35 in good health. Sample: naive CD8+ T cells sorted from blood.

Written as DNA, the CDR3 is TGTGCCAGCAGTTGGGACTCGAGCTCCTACAATGAGCAGTTCTTC. Its protein is CASSWDSSSYNEQFF. This chain connects TRBV5-5 to TRBJ2-1; TRBD2 might be the D (6 bases). Trimming stripped 5 bases from V and 0 bases from J, with 12 bases between. This CDR3 has 15 residues. Germline loops: CDR1 SGHKS, CDR2 YYEKEE (reference sequence).